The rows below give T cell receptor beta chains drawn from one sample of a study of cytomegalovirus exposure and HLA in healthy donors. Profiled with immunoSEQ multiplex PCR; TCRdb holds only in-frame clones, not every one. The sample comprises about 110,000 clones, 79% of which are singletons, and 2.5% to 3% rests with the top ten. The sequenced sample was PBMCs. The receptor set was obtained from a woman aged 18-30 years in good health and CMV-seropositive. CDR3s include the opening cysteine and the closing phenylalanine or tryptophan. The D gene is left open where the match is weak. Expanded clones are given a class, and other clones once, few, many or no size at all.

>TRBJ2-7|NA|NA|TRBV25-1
CASSEYKGDNSYEQYF
TGTGCCAGCAGTGAATATAAGGGGGACAACTCCTACGAGCAGTACTTC
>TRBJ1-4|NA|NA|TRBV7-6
CASSVGDNEKLFF
TGTGCCAGCAGCGTCGGGGATAATGAAAAACTGTTTTTT
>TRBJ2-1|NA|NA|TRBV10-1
CASSESDFGGSTGDEQFF
TGCGCCAGCAGTGAGTCGGATTTTGGCGGGTCGACGGGCGATGAGCAGTTCTTC
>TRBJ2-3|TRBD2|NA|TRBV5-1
CASSPRGGDTQYF
TGCGCCAGCAGCCCCCGCGGGGGGGATACGCAGTATTTT
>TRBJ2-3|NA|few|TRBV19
CASSTPRTSRGTDTQYF
TGTGCCAGTAGTACACCGCGGACTTCACGTGGCACAGATACGCAGTATTTT
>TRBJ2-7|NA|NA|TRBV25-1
CASSVSTGLGSYEQYF
TGTGCCAGCAGTGTATCGACAGGTTTGGGGTCCTACGAGCAGTACTTC
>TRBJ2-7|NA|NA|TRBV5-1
CASSLSSGLSYEQYF
TGCGCCAGCAGCTTGAGTAGCGGCCTCTCCTACGAGCAGTACTTC
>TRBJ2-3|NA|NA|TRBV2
CASHRKGSTDTQYF
TGTGCCAGCCATCGCAAGGGGAGCACAGATACGCAGTATTTT
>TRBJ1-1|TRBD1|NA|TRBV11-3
CASSAGGEDTEAFF
TGTGCCAGCAGCGCAGGGGGCGAGGACACTGAAGCTTTCTTT
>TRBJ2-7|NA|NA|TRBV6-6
CASTRGALSYEQYF
TGTGCCAGCACCCGGGGAGCTCTATCCTACGAGCAGTACTTC
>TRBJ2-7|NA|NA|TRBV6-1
CASSARRQVYEQYF
TGTGCCAGCAGTGCAAGGCGGCAAGTATACGAGCAGTACTTC
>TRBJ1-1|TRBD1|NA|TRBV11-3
CASSIRQGAAEAFF
TGTGCCAGCAGCATACGACAGGGGGCCGCTGAAGCTTTCTTT
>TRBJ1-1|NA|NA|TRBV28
CASSSSGGTEAFF
TGTGCCAGCAGCTCTTCGGGGGGCACTGAAGCTTTCTTT
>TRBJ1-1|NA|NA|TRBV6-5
CASSYGARTTEAFF
TGTGCCAGCAGTTATGGGGCGCGGACCACTGAAGCTTTCTTT
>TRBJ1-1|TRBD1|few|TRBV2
CASSEDRRTEAFF
TGTGCCAGCAGTGAGGACAGGCGGACTGAAGCTTTCTTT
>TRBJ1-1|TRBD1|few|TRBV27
CASSIMTGLNTEAFF
TGTGCCAGCAGTATAATGACAGGGCTGAACACTGAAGCTTTCTTT
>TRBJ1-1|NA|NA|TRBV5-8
CASSLRVNTEAFF
TGTGCCAGCAGCTTGCGGGTTAACACTGAAGCTTTCTTT
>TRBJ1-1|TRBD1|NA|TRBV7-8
CASSPPYRGVSEAFF
TGTGCCAGCAGCCCGCCGTACAGGGGTGTCTCTGAAGCTTTCTTT
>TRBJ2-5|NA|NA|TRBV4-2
CASSQEGGGIREETQYF
TGTGCCAGCAGCCAAGAAGGGGGTGGGATTCGGGAAGAGACCCAGTACTTC
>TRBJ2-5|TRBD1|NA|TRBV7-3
CASSLNTAGQALETQYF
TGTGCCAGCAGCTTAAATACGGCGGGACAGGCGTTGGAGACCCAGTACTTC
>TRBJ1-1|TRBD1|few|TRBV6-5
CASSLGQGGTEAFF
TGTGCCAGCAGTTTAGGACAGGGCGGCACTGAAGCTTTCTTT
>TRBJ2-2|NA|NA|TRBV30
CAWSPGTGELFF
TGTGCCTGGAGTCCGGGAACCGGGGAGCTGTTTTTT
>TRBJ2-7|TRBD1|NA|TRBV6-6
CASSSPGQGAYEQYF
TGTGCCAGCAGTTCTCCGGGACAGGGAGCTTACGAGCAGTACTTC
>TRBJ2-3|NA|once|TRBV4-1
CASSQLSEADTQYF
TGCGCCAGCAGCCAACTCTCAGAGGCAGATACGCAGTATTTT
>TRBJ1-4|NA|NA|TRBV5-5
CASSPPQGLREKLFF
TGTGCCAGCAGCCCTCCTCAGGGTCTTCGTGAAAAACTGTTTTTT
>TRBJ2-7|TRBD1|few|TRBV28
CASSLPGTGLEQYF
TGTGCCAGCAGTTTACCCGGGACAGGGCTCGAGCAGTACTTC
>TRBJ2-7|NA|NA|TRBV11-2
CASSLDQTYEQYF
TGTGCCAGCAGCTTAGACCAGACCTACGAGCAGTACTTC
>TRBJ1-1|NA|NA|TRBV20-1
CSASQNTEAFF
TGCAGTGCTAGCCAGAACACTGAAGCTTTCTTT
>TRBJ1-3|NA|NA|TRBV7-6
CASSLGLTGSSGNTIYF
TGTGCCAGCAGCTTAGGGTTGACCGGGAGCTCTGGAAACACCATATATTTT
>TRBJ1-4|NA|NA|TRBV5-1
CASSRTVEGEKLFF
TGCGCCAGCAGCCGGACAGTAGAGGGAGAAAAACTGTTTTTT
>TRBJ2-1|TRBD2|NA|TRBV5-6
CASSFLTGTSADEQFF
TGTGCCAGCAGCTTTTTAACCGGGACTAGTGCGGATGAGCAGTTCTTC
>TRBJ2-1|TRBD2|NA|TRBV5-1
CASSLTSGADNEQFF
TGCGCCAGCAGCTTGACTAGCGGGGCCGACAATGAGCAGTTCTTC
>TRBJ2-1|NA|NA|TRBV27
CASSNLGERGYNEQFF
TGTGCCAGCAGTAACCTTGGGGAGCGAGGGTACAATGAGCAGTTCTTC
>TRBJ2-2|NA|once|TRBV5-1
CASSPLVRALGELFF
TGCGCCAGCAGCCCCCTCGTGAGGGCTCTCGGGGAGCTGTTTTTT
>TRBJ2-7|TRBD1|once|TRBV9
CASSATGQSYEQYF
TGTGCCAGCAGCGCTACGGGACAGTCCTACGAGCAGTACTTC